Here is one T cell receptor beta chain with its context. What it binds is unknown. These data come from a study of beta chain features in type 1 diabetes. Study-level results: Shortening that was moderate but significant affected the TCRB CDR3s of Type 1 diabetes patients in all four CD4+ subsets.

Expressed TCRB transcripts got sequenced, as all isolated RNA was reverse transcribed. Sequenced by immunoSEQ multiplex PCR; TCRdb stores in-frame clones only, minus some. The sample yields around 180,000 clones, roughly 8% seen once. Per donor, one heparinised blood draw averaged about 110 mL. By way of CD45RO/CCR7/CD25/CD127/CD95/CD27, the CD4+ regulatory, stem cell-like memory, central memory and naive cells were sorted. Germline V lookup: CDR1 MNHEY, CDR2 SVGAGI. The CDR3 totals 15 residues. The junction had 3 bases not matched to a gene; V was cut back by 3 bases and J by 5 bases. The chain employs TRBV6-5 and TRBJ2-2; 10 nucleotides line up with TRBD2. The TCR sequence derives from a woman aged 40 to 49 with type 1 diabetes. The specimen was central memory CD4+ T cells from blood. The CDR3 loop reads CASSYQTSGTGELFF. The CDR3, as DNA: TGTGCCAGCAGTTATCAGACTAGCGGGACCGGGGAGCTGTTTTTT.